This TCR beta chain was sequenced during a study of T cells in localized non-small cell lung cancer. Study observations and caveats: Heterogeneity remains possible, as sequencing covered one tumor region only. Longer survival (overall) was linked to higher T cell density in blood. Of the tissues analyzed, uninvolved adjacent lung showed maximal T cell clonality, greater than tumor. When the top 100 tumor clones were examined, a median around 61 of them also appeared in the adjacent lung, which was paired and uninvolved.

CDR1 is SGHNT and CDR2 is YENEEA in the germline V gene. The junction had 8 bases not matched to a gene; V was cut back by 5 bases and J by 5 bases. The CDR3 has 14 amino acids. The protocol was immunoSEQ multiplex PCR, while the TCRdb copy is restricted to in-frame clones and leaves out a portion. The profile covers about 1,400 clones, with 20% to 25% appearing a single time and almost 30% taken by the ten largest. About this clone: What it binds is not known.

This receptor was taken from a female donor older than 55 with stage I lung adenocarcinoma. Here the sequenced sample was normal lung tissue next to the tumor, taken before any cancer treatment. The chain carries TRBV11-3 and TRBJ1-1; TRBD1 aligns across 7 bases. This CDR3 is CASSQGGRLTEAFF. CDR3 DNA: TGTGCCAGCAGCCAGGGGGGTCGGTTGACTGAAGCTTTCTTT.